This T cell receptor beta chain comes out of a study of OX40 agonist ivuxolimab in advanced cancers. Only in-frame clones appear in the TCRdb table, and some are missing; sequencing was by immunoSEQ multiplex PCR. The sample consists of just over 80,000 clones, roughly 90% of them appearing once. The CDR3 length is 15 residues. The germline gives CDR1 SQVTM, CDR2 ANQGSEA. Trimming took 4 bases from V and 4 from J, leaving 18 bases between them. This receptor was identified in an adult with an advanced solid tumor such as melanoma, head and neck, liver or kidney cancer. Source: CD4+ or CD8+ T cells sorted from blood, taken in a trial of the OX40 agonist ivuxolimab. The chain couples TRBV29-1 to TRBJ2-3, with D perhaps TRBD2 (6 bases). Here the CDR3 reads CSVARGLSRADTQYF. The CDR3 DNA sequence: TGCAGCGTTGCCCGGGGACTCTCAAGAGCAGATACGCAGTATTTT.